Listed here are 16 T cell receptor beta chains from one sample, sequenced in a study of blood T cell repertoires in COVID-19. Clones were read by immunoSEQ multiplex PCR, and TCRdb kept only the in-frame ones, dropping some. Of some 160,000 clones listed, roughly four fifths are singletons. Material for sequencing was peripheral blood. The receptors were gathered from a man in his 70s who had recovered from COVID-19.

The genes are TRBV3-1 (or the pseudogene TRBV3-2) and TRBJ1-5; D uncertain. This CDR3 spans 15 amino acids. Trimming pared 4 bases from V and 5 bases from J, leaving 15 bases between. CDR1 and CDR2 from the germline V gene are LGHDT and YNNKEL (reference sequence). The CDR3 sequence is CASSPAGGAHQPQHF. The CDR3 nucleotides read TGTGCCAGCAGCCCCGCGGGAGGAGCCCATCAGCCCCAGCATTTT.

The chain employs TRBV6-6 and TRBJ1-1, with TRBD1 identical over 9 bases. CDR3 length: 14 amino acids. Germline values: CDR1 MNHNY, CDR2 SVGAGI (reference sequence). J lost 3 bases, V lost 5 bases, and 4 bases had no gene match. The CDR3 is CASSRDREYTEAFF. The CDR3 DNA sequence: TGTGCCAGCAGTCGGGACAGGGAATACACTGAAGCTTTCTTT.

In this sample, this clone turned up once. The DNA is omitted, as the CDR3 cannot be located on it reliably, and the CDR3 follows TCRdb's listing. The chain couples TRBV25-1 to TRBJ2-7; the table's D call, TRBD2, has no DNA check behind it. Per the germline V gene, CDR1 is MGHDK and CDR2 is SYGVNS. Both ends counted, the CDR3 spans 13 residues. The CDR3 region is CASSGVGSGAAYF.

The chain carries TRBV28 and TRBJ1-4, with 10 bases aligning to TRBD1. Trimming cost V 10 bases and J 7 bases; bases outside gene matches: 9. Germline V CDR1 and CDR2: MDHEN, SYDVKM. This CDR3 is built from 14 residues. CDR3 sequence reads: CATNRQGAPEKLFF. In nucleotides, the CDR3 is TGTGCCACCAATAGACAGGGGGCACCTGAAAAACTGTTTTTT.

This clone was counted a single time. The J gene is TRBJ2-3, the V gene TRBV5-1; 7 nucleotides line up with TRBD2. V gave up 2 bases and J gave up 2 bases; unmatched junction bases: 8. The germline CDR1 and CDR2 sequences are SGHRS and YFSETQ. The CDR3 has 16 residues. CDR3 sequence reads: CASSFGASGFTDTQYF. DNA for the CDR3: TGCGCCAGCAGCTTCGGGGCTAGCGGATTCACAGATACGCAGTATTTT.

This clone appeared a single time. The chain is built from TRBV6-1 and TRBJ1-5; D is uncertain. The CDR3 sequence is 14 residues long. Germline assignment: CDR1 MNHNS and CDR2 SASEGT. Trimming pared 0 bases from V and 2 bases from J, leaving 5 bases between. The CDR3 sequence: CASSEAGGNQPQHF. DNA for the CDR3: TGTGCCAGCAGTGAAGCCGGAGGCAATCAGCCCCAGCATTTT.

CDR3: CASSAEGKSTDTQYF. The CDR3 nucleotides read TGCGCCAGCAGCGCTGAGGGTAAATCCACAGATACGCAGTATTTT. The chain carries TRBV5-1 and TRBJ2-3, with a tentative D call TRBD2 (5 bases). The CDR3 is 15 residues long. Germline V gives CDR1 SGHRS, CDR2 YFSETQ. Trimming pared 4 bases from V and 2 bases from J, leaving 14 bases between.

J is TRBJ2-1 and V is TRBV28; TRBD2 matches 14 bases. Germline CDR1 reads MDHEN; CDR2 reads SYDVKM. CDR3 size: 17 residues. The junction had 10 bases not matched to a gene; V was cut back by 10 bases and J by 2 bases. In DNA form, the CDR3 reads TGTGCCACCGGAGAGGAGGGACTAGCGGGGGCCTACAATGAGCAGTTCTTC. Translating gives CATGEEGLAGAYNEQFF.

The V gene is TRBV5-1, the J gene TRBJ1-4, with a weak D call TRBD1 (5 bases). There are 15 residues in the CDR3. Trimming cost V 4 bases and J 0 bases, with 10 bases left between them. The V gene's germline CDR1 is SGHRS and CDR2 YFSETQ. The CDR3 bases are TGCGCCAGCAGCGCCACAGGAGCAACTAATGAAAAACTGTTTTTT. Amino acids: CASSATGATNEKLFF.

The V call is TRBV9, the J call TRBJ2-1; 15 nucleotides align to TRBD2. Germline lookup yields CDR1 SGDLS and CDR2 YYNGEE. The V gene end was trimmed by 3 bases and the J gene end by 0 bases; junction bases not matched to a gene: 4. The CDR3 has 18 residues. The CDR3 DNA reads as TGTGCCAGCAGCGAGGGGGGACTAGCGGGAGGCTCCTACAATGAGCAGTTCTTC. Translated: CASSEGGLAGGSYNEQFF.

The chain employs TRBV18 and TRBJ1-1; D possibly corresponds to TRBD1 (5 bases). The V gene's germline CDR1 is KGHSH and CDR2 LQKENI. This CDR3 has 15 residues. The V gene lost 5 bases and the J gene lost 7 bases, with 20 bases spanning the gap. Here the CDR3 reads CASSVRTRSAVEAFF. Written as DNA, the CDR3 is TGTGCCAGCTCAGTACGGACAAGAAGTGCGGTTGAAGCTTTCTTT.

This chain connects TRBV7-2 to TRBJ2-4; TRBD2 matches at 8 bases. Germline loops: CDR1 SGHTA, CDR2 FQGNSA. This CDR3 comprises 15 residues. V lost 4 bases to trimming and J lost 5 bases; unmatched junction nucleotides: 7. The DNA for the CDR3 is TGTGCCAGCAGCTCCGGGGCTAGCGGGCAAAACATTCAGTACTTC. Its protein product is CASSSGASGQNIQYF.

This clone was observed many times. The chain recombines TRBV28 with TRBJ2-3, with 12 bases matching TRBD2. The junction had 8 bases not matched to a gene; V was cut back by 4 bases and J by 6 bases. Germline loops: CDR1 MDHEN, CDR2 SYDVKM. The CDR3 is 16 residues long. The CDR3 DNA reads as TGTGCCAGCAGTTCCACTCCTAGCGGGAGGGCTGATACGCAGTATTTT. Translating it yields CASSSTPSGRADTQYF.

The chain is built from TRBV10-3 and TRBJ1-4; 7 nucleotides line up with TRBD1. From germline, CDR1 is ENHRY and CDR2 SYGVKD. The CDR3 covers 14 residues. Germline trimming cut 2 bases from V and 8 bases from J; bases unmatched to any gene: 5. The CDR3 DNA follows: TGTGCCATCAGTGAGGCGACAGGGCGGGAAAAACTGTTTTTT. Translated, it gives CAISEATGREKLFF.

The J gene is TRBJ2-3, the V gene TRBV6-5; D remains ambiguous. V was pared by 6 bases and J by 1 base, with 11 bases between. The CDR3 loop spans 14 amino acids. The germline V gene has CDR1 MNHEY and CDR2 SVGAGI. The CDR3 spells CASRIHFRTDTQYF. The CDR3 bases are TGTGCCAGCAGAATTCACTTTCGCACAGATACGCAGTATTTT.

This clone was found a few times. The rearrangement links TRBV7-9 to TRBJ1-3; TRBD1 is a possible D gene (6 bases). Trimming pared 4 bases from V and 2 bases from J, leaving 12 bases between. CDR3 length: 15 amino acids. Germline CDR1 is SEHNR and CDR2 is FQNEAQ (reference sequence). The DNA for the CDR3 is TGTGCCAGCAGCTCAAGGGGGAGGGCTGGAAACACCATATATTTT. Translated: CASSSRGRAGNTIYF.